The clone carrying this T cell receptor (beta chain) was counted between two and nine times. These data come from a study of blood T cell repertoires in COVID-19. Study-wide background: The samples span acute and convalescent COVID-19 from the United States, Italy and Spain.

This CDR3 comprises 11 residues. Germline CDR1 reads SGHTA; CDR2 reads FQGNSA. The V gene lost 5 bases and the J gene lost 7 bases, with 6 bases spanning the gap. How the authors handled the data: The assay estimated nucleated cells by amplifying reference gene primers. The table came from immunoSEQ multiplex PCR; TCRdb's copy has only in-frame clones and leaves some out. Clonal size and the V and J genes are those of that table, whereas D and trimming came from the DNA. The sample has about 140,000 clones, about 83% seen once. Sequencing used peripheral blood. This receptor was obtained from a woman in her forties with acute or convalescent COVID-19. The chain has TRBV7-2 and TRBJ2-4; TRBD2 might be the D (5 bases). CDR3 bases: TGTGCCAGCAGCGCGGGTAACATTCAGTACTTC. Residues: CASSAGNIQYF.